This T cell receptor (beta chain) was captured by sequencing in a study of T cell responses to AZD1222 COVID-19 vaccine. Germline CDR1 is SNHLY and CDR2 is FYNNEI. The CDR3 is made up of 17 amino acids. V dropped 4 bases and J dropped 3; count of bases not matched to a gene: 10. Recipients boosted at about 4 weeks or about 12 weeks are pooled. Repertoires were generated with immunoSEQ multiplex PCR, while TCRdb's copy carries only in-frame clones and drops some. This table holds 100,000 to 150,000 clones, more than 80% found once. The TCR originated in an adult who received the AZD1222 COVID-19 vaccine. This material consisted of peripheral blood, taken 28 days after the second AZD1222 dose. This chain uses TRBV2 with TRBJ1-1; 11 bases are shared with TRBD1. The CDR3 here is CASSVTDRGLYDTEAFF. The CDR3 coding sequence is TGTGCCAGCAGTGTGACGGACAGGGGGCTTTATGACACTGAAGCTTTCTTT. Combining the CDR3 with reference TRBV2 and TRBJ1-1 gives the whole variable domain EPEVTQTPSHQVTQMGQEVILRCVPISNHLYFYWYRQILGQKVEFLVSFYNNEISEKSEIFDDQFSVERPDGSNFTLKIRSTKLEDSAMYFCASSVTDRGLYDTEAFFGQGTRLTVV.